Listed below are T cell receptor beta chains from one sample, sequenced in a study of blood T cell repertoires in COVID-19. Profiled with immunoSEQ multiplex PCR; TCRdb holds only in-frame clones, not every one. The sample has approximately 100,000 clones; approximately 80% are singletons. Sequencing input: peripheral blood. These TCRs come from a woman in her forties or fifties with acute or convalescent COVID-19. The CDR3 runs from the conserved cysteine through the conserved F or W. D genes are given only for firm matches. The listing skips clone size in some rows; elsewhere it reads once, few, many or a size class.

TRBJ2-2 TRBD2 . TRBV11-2 TGTGCCAGCAGCTTGGAGCGGGGGGTGATGGCCGGGGAGCTGTTTTTT CASSLERGVMAGELFF
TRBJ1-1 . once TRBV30 TGTGCCTGGACAACGTACGGAGGGGACACTGAAGCTTTCTTT CAWTTYGGDTEAFF
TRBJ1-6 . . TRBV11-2 TGTGCCAGCAGCCCACGGGGGAGTTCACCCCTCCACTTT CASSPRGSSPLHF
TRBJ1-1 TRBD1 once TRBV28 TGTGCCAGCAGTATATTATACAGGGGAGGCACTGAAGCTTTCTTT CASSILYRGGTEAFF
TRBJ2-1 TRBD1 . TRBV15 TGTGCCACCAGCAGAACCGGACAGGGGAGGGAGGAGCAGTTCTTC CATSRTGQGREEQFF
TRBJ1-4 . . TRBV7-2 TGTGCCAGCAGCTACCGTCAGGTTAAAGAAAAACTGTTTTTT CASSYRQVKEKLFF
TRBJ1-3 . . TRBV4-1 TGCGCCAGCAGCCAAGCTGGTGCGGGTAGAGGCTCTGGAAACACCATATATTTT CASSQAGAGRGSGNTIYF
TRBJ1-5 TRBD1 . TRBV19 TGTGCCAGTAGTATAGTCGACAGGGGTCAGCCCCAGCATTTT CASSIVDRGQPQHF
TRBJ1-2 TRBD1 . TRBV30 TGTGCCTGGAGCGGACAGGGGGCTAACTATGGCTACACCTTC CAWSGQGANYGYTF
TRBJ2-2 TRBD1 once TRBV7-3 TGTGCCAGCAGCCCCCAGGGGGCTGCACCTGGGGAGCTGTTTTTT CASSPQGAAPGELFF
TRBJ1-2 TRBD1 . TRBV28 TGTGCCAGCAGAAGGACAGGATCTAACTATGGCTACACCTTC CASRRTGSNYGYTF
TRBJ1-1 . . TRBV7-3 TGTGCCAGCAGCTTTTCCGCGCTGAACACTGAAGCTTTCTTT CASSFSALNTEAFF
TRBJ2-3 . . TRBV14 TGTGCCAGCAGCCCTAGCAGAACTAGCACAGATACGCAGTATTTT CASSPSRTSTDTQYF
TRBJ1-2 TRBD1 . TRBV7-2 TGTGCCAGCAGCCGGGACAGGGAAGATGGCTACACCTTC CASSRDREDGYTF
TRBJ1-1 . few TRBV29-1 TGCAGCGTTGAAGATGAGGGGGAGATGAACACTGAAGCTTTCTTT CSVEDEGEMNTEAFF
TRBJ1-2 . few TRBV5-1 TGCGCCAGCAGCTTGGTTCAGGGTCTTGGCTACACCTTC CASSLVQGLGYTF
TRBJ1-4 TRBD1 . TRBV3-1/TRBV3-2 TGTGCCAGCAGCCAAGATGGCGGGACAGGTTCCGAAAAACTGTTTTTT CASSQDGGTGSEKLFF
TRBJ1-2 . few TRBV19 TGTGCCAGTACTACCCCAGGAGGTAACTATGGCTACACCTTC CASTTPGGNYGYTF
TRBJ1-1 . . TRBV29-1 TGCAGCGTTGATGGGGGCAGGGGCACTGAAGCTTTCTTT CSVDGGRGTEAFF
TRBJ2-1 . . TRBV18 TGTGCCAGCTCACGCCAAACAGGGAAATATGAGCAGTTCTTC CASSRQTGKYEQFF
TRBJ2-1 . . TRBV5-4 TGTGCCAGCAGCTTAGGGGCCCCCACTTTATACAATGAGCAGTTCTTC CASSLGAPTLYNEQFF
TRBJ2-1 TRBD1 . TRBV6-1 TGTGCCAGCAGTGAAAGGACAGGGACCAATGAGCAGTTCTTC CASSERTGTNEQFF
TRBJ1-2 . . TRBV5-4 TGTGCCAGCAGTTTTCCGGGAGCGGGCTATGGCTACACCTTC CASSFPGAGYGYTF
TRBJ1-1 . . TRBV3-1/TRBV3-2 TGTGCCAGCAGCCAAACCCAGGTATGGGACACTGAAGCTTTCTTT CASSQTQVWDTEAFF
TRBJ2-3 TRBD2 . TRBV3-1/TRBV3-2 TGTGCCAGCAGCCCGACTGAGCGGGGGGGCCCAGATACGCAGTATTTT CASSPTERGGPDTQYF
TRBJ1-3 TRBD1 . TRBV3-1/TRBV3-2 TGTGCCAGCAGTCTAAGAGGGGGTACGGGCAGGGGGCCGCGAAACACCATATATTTT CASSLRGGTGRGPRNTIYF
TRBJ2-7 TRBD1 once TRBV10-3 TGTGCCATCAGACAGGGGCCCGCAGACGGCTACGAGCAGTACTTC CAIRQGPADGYEQYF
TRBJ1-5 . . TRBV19 TGTGCCAGTAGTCCGACCACAGGGCTCAATCAGCCCCAGCATTTT CASSPTTGLNQPQHF
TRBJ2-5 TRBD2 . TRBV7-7 TGTGCTAGCAGCTTTAGAGGCCTGACTAGCGGCCAAGAGACCCAGTACTTC CASSFRGLTSGQETQYF
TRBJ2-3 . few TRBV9 TGTGCCAGCAGCGAGAGCGGGTTAAGCACAGATACGCAGTATTTT CASSESGLSTDTQYF
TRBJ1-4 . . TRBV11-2 TGTGCCAGCAGCTACCCCGGGAAGAATGAAAAACTGTTTTTT CASSYPGKNEKLFF
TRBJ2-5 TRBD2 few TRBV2 TGTGCCAGCTCAGTTCGGGGGGGTAGCGGGGCCGAGACCCAGTACTTC CASSVRGGSGAETQYF
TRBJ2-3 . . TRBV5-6 TGTGCCAGCAGCTTGGCCCCAGGGCTGGGAGATACGCAGTATTTT CASSLAPGLGDTQYF
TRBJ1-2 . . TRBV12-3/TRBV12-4 TGTGCCAGCAGTTTATGGGGGGGTGGCTACACCTTC CASSLWGGGYTF
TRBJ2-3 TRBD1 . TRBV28 TGTGCCAGCAGTTCCCAGGGACAGGGGATCACAGATACGCAGTATTTT CASSSQGQGITDTQYF
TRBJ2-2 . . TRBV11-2 TGTGCCAGCAGCCCAGGACTGGCCAAAAGGGAGCTGTTTTTT CASSPGLAKRELFF
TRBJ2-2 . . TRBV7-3 TGTGCCAGCAGCTTCCAGGGAAACGGGGAGCTGTTTTTT CASSFQGNGELFF
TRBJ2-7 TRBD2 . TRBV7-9 TGTGCCAGCAGCACCCAGGGAGGGTTGTACGAGCAGTACTTC CASSTQGGLYEQYF
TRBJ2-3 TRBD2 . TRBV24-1 TGTGCCACCAGTGATTTGGACGGGGGGGATCACGATACGCAGTATTTT CATSDLDGGDHDTQYF
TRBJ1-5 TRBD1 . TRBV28 TGTGCCAGCAGTTTAGGGACAGGGGCCCAGCCCCAGCATTTT CASSLGTGAQPQHF
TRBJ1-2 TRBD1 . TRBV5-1 TGCGCCAGCAGCCCAGGGGACAGGGGCTATGGCTACACCTTC CASSPGDRGYGYTF
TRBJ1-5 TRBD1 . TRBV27 TGTGCCAGCAGCCTAAACTTCGGGACAGGGAAACGGCAGCCCCAGCATTTT CASSLNFGTGKRQPQHF
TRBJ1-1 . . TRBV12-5 TGTGCTAGTGGTTTCGGAGGCAGTACTGAAGCTTTCTTT CASGFGGSTEAFF
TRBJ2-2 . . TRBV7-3 TGTGCCAGCAGCCGGACATCCGGGGAGCTGTTTTTT CASSRTSGELFF
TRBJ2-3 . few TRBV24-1 TGTGCCACCGCAAACGGGGATACGCAGTATTTT CATANGDTQYF
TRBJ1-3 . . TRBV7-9 TGTGCCAGCAGCTTAGCAGGGGGCTCTGGAAACACCATATATTTT CASSLAGGSGNTIYF